This TCR beta chain comes out of a study of T cell responses to AZD1222 COVID-19 vaccine. Assay: immunoSEQ multiplex PCR; the TCRdb copy retains only in-frame clones and omits some. The top ten hold about 1.2% of the sample, which has about 110,000 clones, roughly 90% seen once. CDR3 size: 17 residues. J gave up 0 bases and V 3 bases, and 7 bases lay outside the gene matches. Germline CDR1 reads SGDLS; CDR2 reads YYNGEE. This sequence was found in an adult in good health. This chain links TRBV9 with TRBJ2-1, with 9 bases fitting TRBD1. Here the sequenced sample was peripheral blood, taken on day 0 of AZD1222 vaccination. The CDR3 DNA reads TGTGCCAGCAGCGCCACCGGGACAGGGAGCTCCTACAATGAGCAGTTCTTC. Its protein product is CASSATGTGSSYNEQFF.